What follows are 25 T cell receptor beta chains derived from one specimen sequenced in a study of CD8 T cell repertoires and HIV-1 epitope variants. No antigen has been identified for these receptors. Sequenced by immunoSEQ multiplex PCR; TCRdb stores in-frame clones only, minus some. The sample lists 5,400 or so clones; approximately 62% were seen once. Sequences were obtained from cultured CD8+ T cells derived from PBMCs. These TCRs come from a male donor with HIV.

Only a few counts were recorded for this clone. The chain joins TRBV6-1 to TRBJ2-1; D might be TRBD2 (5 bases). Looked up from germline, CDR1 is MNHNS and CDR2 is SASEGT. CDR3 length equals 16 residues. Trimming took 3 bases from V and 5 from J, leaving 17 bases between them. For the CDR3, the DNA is TGTGCCAGCAGTGACTACCATCCTGCGGGTCACAATGAGCAGTTCTTC. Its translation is CASSDYHPAGHNEQFF.

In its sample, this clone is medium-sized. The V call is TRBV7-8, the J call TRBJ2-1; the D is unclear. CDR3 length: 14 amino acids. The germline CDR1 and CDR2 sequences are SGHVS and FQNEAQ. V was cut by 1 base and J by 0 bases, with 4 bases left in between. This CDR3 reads CASSLDSSYNEQFF. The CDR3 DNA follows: TGTGCCAGCAGCTTAGATAGCTCCTACAATGAGCAGTTCTTC.

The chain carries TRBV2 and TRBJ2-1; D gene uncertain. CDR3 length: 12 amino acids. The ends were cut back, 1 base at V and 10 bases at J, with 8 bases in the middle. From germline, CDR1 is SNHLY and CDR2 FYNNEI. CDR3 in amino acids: CASSEVRREQFF. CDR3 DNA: TGTGCCAGCAGTGAAGTCAGAAGGGAGCAGTTCTTC. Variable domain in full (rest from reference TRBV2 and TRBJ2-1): EPEVTQTPSHQVTQMGQEVILRCVPISNHLYFYWYRQILGQKVEFLVSFYNNEISEKSEIFDDQFSVERPDGSNFTLKIRSTKLEDSAMYFCASSEVRREQFFGPGTRLTVL.

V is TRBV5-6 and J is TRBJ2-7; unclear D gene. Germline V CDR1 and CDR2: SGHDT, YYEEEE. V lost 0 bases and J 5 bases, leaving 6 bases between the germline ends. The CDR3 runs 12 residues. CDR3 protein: CASSLERHEQYF. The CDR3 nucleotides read TGTGCCAGCAGCTTGGAAAGGCACGAGCAGTACTTC. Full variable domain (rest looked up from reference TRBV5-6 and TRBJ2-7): DAGVTQSPTHLIKTRGQQVTLRCSPKSGHDTVSWYQQALGQGPQFIFQYYEEEERQRGNFPDRFSGHQFPNYSSELNVNALLLGDSALYLCASSLERHEQYFGPGTRLTVT.

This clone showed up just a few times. CDR3 sequence (DNA): TGTGCCAGCTCACCACCGTCTAGCGAGCAGTACTTC. Translating gives CASSPPSSEQYF. The chain recombines TRBV18 with TRBJ2-7; D not certain. Trimming left V 0 bases short and J 6 bases short, with 6 bases between. Germline assignment: CDR1 KGHSH and CDR2 LQKENI. This CDR3 spans 12 amino acids.

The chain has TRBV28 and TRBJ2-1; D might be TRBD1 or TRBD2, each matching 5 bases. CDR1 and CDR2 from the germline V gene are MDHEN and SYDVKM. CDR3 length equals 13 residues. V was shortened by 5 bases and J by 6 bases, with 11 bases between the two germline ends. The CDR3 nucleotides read TGTGCCAGCAGTGGGGACCGACTCAATGAGCAGTTCTTC. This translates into CASSGDRLNEQFF.

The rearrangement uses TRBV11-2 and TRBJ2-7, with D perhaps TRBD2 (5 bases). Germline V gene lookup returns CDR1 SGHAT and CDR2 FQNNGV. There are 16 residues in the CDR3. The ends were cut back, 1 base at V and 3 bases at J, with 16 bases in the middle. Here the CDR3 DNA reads TGTGCCAGCAGCTTAGCGGAGGACGCAGAATTCTACGAGCAGTACTTC. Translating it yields CASSLAEDAEFYEQYF.

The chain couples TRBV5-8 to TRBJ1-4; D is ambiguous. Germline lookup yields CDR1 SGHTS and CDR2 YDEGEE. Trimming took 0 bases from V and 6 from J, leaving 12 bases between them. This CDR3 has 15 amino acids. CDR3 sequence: CASSLEDGSYEKLFF. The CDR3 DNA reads TGTGCCAGCAGCTTGGAAGACGGATCCTATGAAAAACTGTTTTTT.

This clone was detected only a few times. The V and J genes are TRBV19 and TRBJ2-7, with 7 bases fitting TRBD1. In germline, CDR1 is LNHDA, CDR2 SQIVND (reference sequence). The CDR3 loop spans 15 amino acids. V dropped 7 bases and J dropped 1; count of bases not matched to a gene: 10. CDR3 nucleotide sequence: TGTGCCAGTACCCCGACAGGGTTCGATTCCTACGAGCAGTACTTC. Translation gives CASTPTGFDSYEQYF.

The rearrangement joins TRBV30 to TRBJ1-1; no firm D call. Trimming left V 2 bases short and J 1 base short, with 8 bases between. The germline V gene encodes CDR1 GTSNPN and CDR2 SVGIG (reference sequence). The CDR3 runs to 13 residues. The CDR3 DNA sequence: TGTGCCTGGAGTAAACAGAGGAACACTGAAGCTTTCTTT. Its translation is CAWSKQRNTEAFF.

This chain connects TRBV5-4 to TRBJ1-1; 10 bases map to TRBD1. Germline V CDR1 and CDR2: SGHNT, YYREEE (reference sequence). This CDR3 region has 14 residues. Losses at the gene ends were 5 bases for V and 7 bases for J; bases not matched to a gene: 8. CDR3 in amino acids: CASRVDRGQGEAFF. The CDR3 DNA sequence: TGTGCCAGCAGGGTAGACAGGGGGCAAGGTGAAGCTTTCTTT.

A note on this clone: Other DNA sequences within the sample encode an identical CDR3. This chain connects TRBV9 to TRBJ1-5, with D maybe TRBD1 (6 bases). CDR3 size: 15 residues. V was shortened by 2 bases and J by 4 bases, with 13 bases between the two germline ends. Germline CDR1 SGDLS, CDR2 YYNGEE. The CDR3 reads CASSVAGERNQPQHF. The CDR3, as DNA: TGTGCCAGCAGCGTCGCAGGGGAAAGAAATCAGCCCCAGCATTTT.

The CDR3 region is CASSSAAYNEQFF. The CDR3 nucleotides read TGTGCCAGTAGTTCGGCGGCCTACAATGAGCAGTTCTTC. The chain has TRBV19 and TRBJ2-1; D call uncertain. The CDR3 extends over 13 amino acids. The V end was cut by 5 bases, the J end by 2 bases, with 7 bases between. CDR1 and CDR2 from the germline V gene are LNHDA and SQIVND (reference sequence). The variable domain in full, with the rest retrieved from reference TRBV19 and TRBJ2-1, is DGGITQSPKYLFRKEGQNVTLSCEQNLNHDAMYWYRQDPGQGLRLIYYSQIVNDFQKGDIAEGYSVSREKKESFPLTVTSAQKNPTAFYLCASSSAAYNEQFFGPGTRLTVL.

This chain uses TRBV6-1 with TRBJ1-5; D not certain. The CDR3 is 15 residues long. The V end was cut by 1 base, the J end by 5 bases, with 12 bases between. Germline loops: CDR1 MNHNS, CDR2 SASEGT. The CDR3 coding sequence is TGTGCCAGCAGTGAAGACCCCTCCCCTTATCAGCCCCAGCATTTT. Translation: CASSEDPSPYQPQHF.

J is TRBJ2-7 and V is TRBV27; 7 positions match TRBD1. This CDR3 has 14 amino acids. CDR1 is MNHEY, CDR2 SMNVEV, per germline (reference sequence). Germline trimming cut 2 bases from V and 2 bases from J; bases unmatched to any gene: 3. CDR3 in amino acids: CASSLGQGAYEQYF. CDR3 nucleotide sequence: TGTGCCAGCAGTTTAGGCCAGGGGGCCTACGAGCAGTACTTC.

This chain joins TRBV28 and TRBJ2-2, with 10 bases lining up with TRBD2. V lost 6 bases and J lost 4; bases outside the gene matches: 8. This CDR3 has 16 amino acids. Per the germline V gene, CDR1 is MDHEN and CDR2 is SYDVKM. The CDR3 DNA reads TGTGCCAGCAGACGTATACTAGCGGGATTCACCGGGGAGCTGTTTTTT. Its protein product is CASRRILAGFTGELFF.

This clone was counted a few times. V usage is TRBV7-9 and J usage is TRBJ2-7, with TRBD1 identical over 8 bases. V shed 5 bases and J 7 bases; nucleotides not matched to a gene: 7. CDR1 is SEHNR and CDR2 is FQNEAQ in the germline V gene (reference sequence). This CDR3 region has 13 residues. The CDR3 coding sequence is TGTGCCAGCAGCCCGGGACAGGAAAGGGAGCAGTACTTC. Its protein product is CASSPGQEREQYF.

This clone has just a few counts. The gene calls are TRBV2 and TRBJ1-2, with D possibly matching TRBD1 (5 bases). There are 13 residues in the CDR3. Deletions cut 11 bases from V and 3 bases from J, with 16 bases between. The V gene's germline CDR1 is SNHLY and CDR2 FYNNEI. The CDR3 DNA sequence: TGTGCCCCGAGGGCAGGGCTTGACTATGGCTACACCTTC. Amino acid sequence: CAPRAGLDYGYTF. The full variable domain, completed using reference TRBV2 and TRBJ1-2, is EPEVTQTPSHQVTQMGQEVILRCVPISNHLYFYWYRQILGQKVEFLVSFYNNEISEKSEIFDDQFSVERPDGSNFTLKIRSTKLEDSAMYFCAPRAGLDYGYTFGSGTRLTVV.

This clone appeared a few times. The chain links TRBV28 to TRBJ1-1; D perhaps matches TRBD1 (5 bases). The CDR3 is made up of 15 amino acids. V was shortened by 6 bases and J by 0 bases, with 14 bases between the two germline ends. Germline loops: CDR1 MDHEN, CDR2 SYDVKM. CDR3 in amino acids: CASRQDHEVNTEAFF. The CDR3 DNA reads TGTGCCAGCAGACAGGACCATGAAGTGAACACTGAAGCTTTCTTT.

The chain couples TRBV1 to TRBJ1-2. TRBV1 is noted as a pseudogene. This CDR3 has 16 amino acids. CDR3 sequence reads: CASSQDPPDLDYGYTF. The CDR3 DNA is TGCGCCAGCAGCCAAGATCCCCCAGACTTGGACTATGGCTACACCTTC.

The CDR3 spells CASSGQGPLNSPLHF. CDR3 sequence (DNA): TGTGCCAGCAGTGGACAGGGGCCCTTAAATTCACCCCTCCACTTT. V and J are TRBV27 and TRBJ1-6, with TRBD1 identical over 9 bases. This CDR3 comprises 15 residues. V was pared by 5 bases and J by 7 bases, with 6 bases of the junction left unmatched. CDR1 is MNHEY and CDR2 is SMNVEV in the germline V gene (reference sequence).

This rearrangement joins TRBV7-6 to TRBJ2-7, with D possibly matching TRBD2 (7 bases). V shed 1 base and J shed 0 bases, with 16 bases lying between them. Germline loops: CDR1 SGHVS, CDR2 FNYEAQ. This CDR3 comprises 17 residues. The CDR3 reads CASSLEGGWESSYEQYF. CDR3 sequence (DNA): TGTGCCAGCAGCTTAGAGGGGGGGTGGGAGAGCTCCTACGAGCAGTACTTC.

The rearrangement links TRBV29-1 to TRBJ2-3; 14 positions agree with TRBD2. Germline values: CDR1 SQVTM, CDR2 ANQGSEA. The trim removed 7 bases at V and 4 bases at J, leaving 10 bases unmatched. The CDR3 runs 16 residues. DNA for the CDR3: TGCAGCGAATTGCCCCCGACTAGCGGGGGGGCAGATACGCAGTATTTT. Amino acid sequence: CSELPPTSGGADTQYF.

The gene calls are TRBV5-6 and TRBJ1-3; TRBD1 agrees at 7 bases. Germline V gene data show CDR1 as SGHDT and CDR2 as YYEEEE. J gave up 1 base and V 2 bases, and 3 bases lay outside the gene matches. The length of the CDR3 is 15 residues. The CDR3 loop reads CASSLSGGSGNTIYF. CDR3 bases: TGTGCCAGCAGCTTATCAGGGGGATCTGGAAACACCATATATTTT.

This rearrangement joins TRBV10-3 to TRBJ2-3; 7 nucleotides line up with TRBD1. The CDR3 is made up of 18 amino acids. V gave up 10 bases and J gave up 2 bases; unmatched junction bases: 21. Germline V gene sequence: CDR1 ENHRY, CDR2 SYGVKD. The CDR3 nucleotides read TGTGCCACCCTTCCGGGTATATTAGACAGGGTCCCCACAGATACGCAGTATTTT. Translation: CATLPGILDRVPTDTQYF.